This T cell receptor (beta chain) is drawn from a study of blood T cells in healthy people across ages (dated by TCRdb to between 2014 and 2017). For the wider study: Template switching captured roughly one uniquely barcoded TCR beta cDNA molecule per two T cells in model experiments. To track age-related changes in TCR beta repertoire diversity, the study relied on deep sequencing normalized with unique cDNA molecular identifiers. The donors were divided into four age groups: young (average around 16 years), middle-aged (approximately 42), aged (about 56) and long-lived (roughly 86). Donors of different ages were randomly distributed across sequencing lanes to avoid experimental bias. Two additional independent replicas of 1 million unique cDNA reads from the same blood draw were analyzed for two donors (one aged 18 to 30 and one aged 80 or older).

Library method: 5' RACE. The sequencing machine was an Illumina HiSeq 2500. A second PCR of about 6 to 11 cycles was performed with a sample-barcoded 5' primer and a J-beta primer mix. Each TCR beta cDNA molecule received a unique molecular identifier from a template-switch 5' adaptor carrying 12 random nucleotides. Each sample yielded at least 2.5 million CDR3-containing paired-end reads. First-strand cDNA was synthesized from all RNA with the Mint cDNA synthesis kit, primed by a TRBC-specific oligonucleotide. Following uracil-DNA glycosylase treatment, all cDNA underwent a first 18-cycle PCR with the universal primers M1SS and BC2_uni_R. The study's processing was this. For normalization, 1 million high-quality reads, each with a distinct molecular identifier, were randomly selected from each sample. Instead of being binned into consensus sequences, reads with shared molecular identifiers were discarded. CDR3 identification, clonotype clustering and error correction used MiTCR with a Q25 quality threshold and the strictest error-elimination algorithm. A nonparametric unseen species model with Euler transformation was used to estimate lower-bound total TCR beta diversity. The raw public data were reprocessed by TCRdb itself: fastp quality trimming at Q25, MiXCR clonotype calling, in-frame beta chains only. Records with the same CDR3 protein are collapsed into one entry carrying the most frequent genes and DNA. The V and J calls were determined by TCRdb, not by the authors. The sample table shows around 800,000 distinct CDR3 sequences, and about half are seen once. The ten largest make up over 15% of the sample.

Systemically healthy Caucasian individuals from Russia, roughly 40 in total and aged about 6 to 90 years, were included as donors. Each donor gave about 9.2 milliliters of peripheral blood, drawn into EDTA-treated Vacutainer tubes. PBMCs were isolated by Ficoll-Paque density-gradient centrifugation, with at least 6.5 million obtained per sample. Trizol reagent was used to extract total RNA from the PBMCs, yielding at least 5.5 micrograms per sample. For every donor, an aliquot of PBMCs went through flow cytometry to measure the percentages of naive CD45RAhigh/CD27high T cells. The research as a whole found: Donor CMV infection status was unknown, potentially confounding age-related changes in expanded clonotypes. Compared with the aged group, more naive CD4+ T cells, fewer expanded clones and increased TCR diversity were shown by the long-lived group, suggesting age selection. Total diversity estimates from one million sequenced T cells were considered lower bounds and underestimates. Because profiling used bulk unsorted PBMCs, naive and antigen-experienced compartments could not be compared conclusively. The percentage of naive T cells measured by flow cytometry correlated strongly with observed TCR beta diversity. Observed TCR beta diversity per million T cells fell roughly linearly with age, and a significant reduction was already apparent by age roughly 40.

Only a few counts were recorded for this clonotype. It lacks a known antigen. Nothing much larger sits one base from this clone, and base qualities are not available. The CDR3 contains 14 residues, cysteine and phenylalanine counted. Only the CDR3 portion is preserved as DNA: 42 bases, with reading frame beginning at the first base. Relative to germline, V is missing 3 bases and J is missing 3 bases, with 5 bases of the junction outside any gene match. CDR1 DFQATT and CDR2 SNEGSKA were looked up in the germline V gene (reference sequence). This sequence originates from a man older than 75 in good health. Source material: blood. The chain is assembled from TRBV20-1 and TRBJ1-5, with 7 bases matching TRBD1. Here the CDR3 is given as CSARTGWANQPQHF. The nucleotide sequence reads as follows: TGCAGTGCTAGGACAGGGTGGGCCAATCAGCCCCAGCATTTT.